This TCR beta chain originates from a study of early T cells in non-severe SARS-CoV-2 infection. Study overall: Sequencing of unsorted whole blood was done on bulk RNA, leaving chains unpaired.

Each cDNA molecule carried a unique molecular identifier. TCRdb reprocessed the 5' RACE reads via MiXCR and lists one record per CDR3 protein. The repertoire holds about 110,000 distinct CDR3 sequences, with 9.5% to 13% as singletons. Findings and limits, study-wide: Matching against VDJdb likely underestimated virus-specific expansions, favoring anti-spike CD8.

In its sample, this clonotype was seen many times. The antigen is unknown. The V end lost 6 bases, the J end lost 4 bases, and 18 bases lay between the germline ends. Germline V CDR1 and CDR2: MDHEN, SYDVKM. This CDR3 has 15 residues. The origin of this receptor is an adult who was a healthcare worker with PCR-confirmed SARS-CoV-2 infection or an uninfected control (not recorded which). The sample taken for sequencing was whole blood. The V gene is TRBV28, the J gene TRBJ1-2, with a tentative D call TRBD1 (6 bases). CDR3 amino acids: CASRHSGTPSYGYTF. CDR3 DNA sequence: TGTGCCAGCAGACATTCCGGGACACCTAGCTATGGCTACACCTTC.